A single sample gave rise to the 17 T cell receptor beta chains below, sequenced in a study of blood T cell repertoires in COVID-19. Method: immunoSEQ multiplex PCR; TCRdb's copy keeps in-frame clones and lacks some. Among 470,000 or so clones listed, more than 85% were seen once. Sequenced material: peripheral blood. Source of these receptors: a woman younger than 45 with acute or convalescent COVID-19.

The gene calls are TRBV13 and TRBJ2-5; 7 bases map to TRBD2. J lost 1 base, V lost 4 bases, and 3 bases had no gene match. Germline V gene sequence: CDR1 PRHDT, CDR2 FYEKMQ (reference sequence). This CDR3 region has 14 residues. The CDR3 protein is CASSSRGVQETQYF. The CDR3 region has the DNA TGTGCCAGCAGCTCACGGGGGGTCCAAGAGACCCAGTACTTC. Complete variable domain (other parts from reference TRBV13 and TRBJ2-5): AAGVIQSPRHLIKEKRETATLKCYPIPRHDTVYWYQQGPGQDPQFLISFYEKMQSDKGSIPDRFSAQQFSDYHSELNMSSLELGDSALYFCASSSRGVQETQYFGPGTRLLVL.

This clone was recorded many times. CDR3 in amino acids: CASNSQGIYEQYF. CDR3 DNA: TGCGCCAGCAATTCACAGGGTATTTACGAGCAGTACTTC. The chain couples TRBV10-1 to TRBJ2-7, with D maybe TRBD1 (6 bases). The CDR3 consists of 13 residues. CDR1 and CDR2 (germline): WNHNN, SYGVQD (reference sequence). V was clipped by 7 bases and J by 4 bases, with 14 bases between them.

The chain joins TRBV11-1 to TRBJ2-3; 11 positions agree with TRBD1. The germline gives CDR1 SGHAT, CDR2 FQDESV (reference sequence). The CDR3 covers 16 residues. V dropped 2 bases and J dropped 4; count of bases not matched to a gene: 5. CDR3 loop: CASSLLGQGEADTQYF. The CDR3 bases are TGTGCCAGCAGCTTATTGGGACAGGGGGAGGCAGATACGCAGTATTTT.

The CDR3 region is CASKREPGGTDTQYF. CDR3 DNA: TGTGCCAGTAAACGAGAACCGGGGGGGACAGATACGCAGTATTTT. The rearrangement links TRBV19 to TRBJ2-3, with TRBD2 identical over 8 bases. Losses at the gene ends were 7 bases for V and 3 bases for J; bases not matched to a gene: 9. Germline lookup yields CDR1 LNHDA and CDR2 SQIVND (reference sequence). This CDR3 region has 15 residues.

The chain employs TRBV23-1 and TRBJ1-1, with 7 bases lining up with TRBD1. TRBV23-1 is an ORF, and what it does is uncertain. This CDR3 region has 17 residues. V lost 3 bases and J lost 0; bases outside the gene matches: 10. CDR3 region: CASSQGRTDRVNTEAFF. CDR3 coding DNA: TGCGCCAGCAGTCAGGGACGAACCGACAGGGTGAACACTGAAGCTTTCTTT.

The chain employs TRBV29-1 and TRBJ2-3; D possibly corresponds to TRBD2 (6 bases). The V gene's germline CDR1 is SQVTM and CDR2 ANQGSEA. There are 11 residues in the CDR3. The V and J ends lost 7 bases and 3 bases respectively, with 8 bases between them. The chain's CDR3 is CSARGTDTQYF. For the CDR3, the DNA is TGCAGCGCGCGGGGAACAGATACGCAGTATTTT.

The J gene is TRBJ2-7, the V gene TRBV11-3; D gene ambiguous. CDR1 and CDR2 (germline): SGHNT, YENEEA. V was pared by 8 bases and J by 6 bases, with 26 bases between. The CDR3 is 16 amino acids. CDR3 in amino acids: CASGEHPNSSYPEQYF. In nucleotides, the CDR3 is TGTGCCAGCGGCGAACACCCGAACAGCTCCTACCCCGAGCAGTACTTC.

This clone was detected a few times. This rearrangement joins TRBV5-4 to TRBJ2-1; TRBD1 might be the D (6 bases). The CDR3 covers 15 residues. The germline V gene has CDR1 SGHNT and CDR2 YYREEE (reference sequence). The ends were cut back, 4 bases at V and 8 bases at J, with 19 bases in the middle. CDR3 coding DNA: TGTGCCAGCAGCCCCGGGACACGGAAAGTCGATGAGCAGTTCTTC. Translation: CASSPGTRKVDEQFF.

The rearrangement links TRBV2 to TRBJ1-3; a weak D match, TRBD1 (6 bases). The germline CDR1 and CDR2 sequences are SNHLY and FYNNEI. The CDR3 spans 17 residues. With 4 bases removed from V and 2 bases from J, the gap between germline ends came to 18 bases. For the CDR3, the DNA is TGTGCCAGCAGTGTCCGTTTGACAGGTGCTACTGGAAACACCATATATTTT. This sequence encodes CASSVRLTGATGNTIYF.

The chain recombines TRBV7-9 with TRBJ2-7; 7 positions match TRBD2. In germline, CDR1 is SEHNR, CDR2 FQNEAQ (reference sequence). CDR3 size: 17 residues. V shed 5 bases and J 3 bases; nucleotides not matched to a gene: 16. The chain's CDR3 is CASSDSSAGTAFYEQYF. DNA of the CDR3: TGTGCCAGCAGCGACTCTTCAGCGGGGACTGCCTTCTACGAGCAGTACTTC. Variable domain in full (rest from reference TRBV7-9 and TRBJ2-7): DTGVSQNPRHKITKRGQNVTFRCDPISEHNRLYWYRQTLGQGPEFLTYFQNEAQLEKSRLLSDRFSAERPKGSFSTLEIQRTEQGDSAMYLCASSDSSAGTAFYEQYFGPGTRLTVT.

This clone was counted ten times or more. The V call is TRBV19, the J call TRBJ2-5; 7 bases fit TRBD1. This CDR3 region has 17 residues. V was pared by 4 bases and J by 5 bases, with 16 bases of the junction left unmatched. CDR1 is LNHDA and CDR2 is SQIVND in the germline V gene (reference sequence). The CDR3 DNA follows: TGTGCCAGTAGTAAACAGGGGATGGGTTCTTTTGCGGAGACCCAGTACTTC. Amino acid sequence: CASSKQGMGSFAETQYF.

CDR3: CASSKAGLGNSPLHF. The CDR3 DNA reads as TGTGCCAGCAGTAAGGCGGGGTTAGGTAATTCACCCCTCCACTTT. This chain links TRBV6-5 with TRBJ1-6; D gene uncertain. CDR1 MNHEY and CDR2 SVGAGI come from the germline V gene. The CDR3 runs 15 residues. With 5 bases removed from V and 6 bases from J, the gap between germline ends came to 14 bases.

This clone has a single count. The rearrangement uses TRBV11-2 and TRBJ1-1, with unresolved D. The CDR3 length is 14 residues. The germline V and J ends were trimmed by 1 base and 1 base, with 7 bases remaining between them. The germline V gene encodes CDR1 SGHAT and CDR2 FQNNGV. DNA of the CDR3: TGTGCCAGCAGCTTAGGGCGGAGGAACACTGAAGCTTTCTTT. As protein: CASSLGRRNTEAFF.

This clone has only a few counts. Other DNA sequences in this specimen translate into the identical CDR3. This sequence joins TRBV19 and TRBJ2-3, with a tentative D call TRBD1 (6 bases). This CDR3 has 15 residues. V lost 9 bases and J lost 0, with 16 bases in between. CDR1 LNHDA and CDR2 SQIVND come from the germline V gene (reference sequence). The CDR3, as DNA: TGTGCCAGCAAGTCCGGGACACTAAGCACAGATACGCAGTATTTT. Protein: CASKSGTLSTDTQYF.

The chain carries TRBV19 and TRBJ1-5; possible D gene TRBD1, 5 bases. CDR1 and CDR2 (germline): LNHDA, SQIVND (reference sequence). The CDR3 runs 16 residues. Trimming left V 9 bases short and J 6 bases short, with 24 bases between. CDR3 DNA: TGTGCCAGCAAGTCCATGCAGGGAGGGGCAAGTCAGCCCCAGCATTTT. Its translation is CASKSMQGGASQPQHF.

This clone was counted a few times. The CDR3 DNA reads TGTGCCTGGAGCACCACAACGCCCCGGGGGACCGGGGAGCTGTTTTTT. Protein sequence: CAWSTTTPRGTGELFF. The V gene is TRBV30, the J gene TRBJ2-2; D possibly corresponds to TRBD2 (6 bases). CDR1 and CDR2 (germline): GTSNPN, SVGIG (reference sequence). This CDR3 contains 16 residues. V was cut by 3 bases and J by 5 bases, with 19 bases left in between.

This clone appeared a few times. The chain carries TRBV24-1 and TRBJ2-1, with a tentative D call TRBD1 (6 bases). The germline V gene has CDR1 KGHDR and CDR2 SFDVKD. Trimming took 1 base from V and 13 from J, leaving 16 bases between them. The CDR3 contains 14 residues. DNA of the CDR3: TGTGCCACCAGTGATTTTCCCCGGGACACAGAACAGTTCTTC. This sequence encodes CATSDFPRDTEQFF.